These T cell receptor beta chains were read from a single sample in a study of cytomegalovirus exposure and HLA in healthy donors. Using immunoSEQ multiplex PCR, the repertoire was profiled, and TCRdb retains in-frame clones only, with some absent. This table has around 150,000 clones, around four fifths appearing once. Input material: PBMCs. These receptors all come from a girl aged 2 to 10 in good health and CMV-seropositive. Each CDR3 is given with its conserved first and last residue. D genes are given only for firm matches. For some rows the clone size is stated as once, few or many, or as a class when expanded; others skip it.

TRBJ1-3,.,.,TRBV7-9,CASSLEWQAGNTIYF,TGTGCCAGCAGCTTAGAGTGGCAGGCTGGAAACACCATATATTTT
TRBJ1-1,.,.,TRBV19,CASSKGRGTEAFF,TGTGCCAGTAGTAAGGGGAGGGGCACTGAAGCTTTCTTT
TRBJ1-1,.,.,TRBV27,CASSFTIPGRNTEAFF,TGTGCCAGCAGCTTTACCATCCCGGGGAGGAACACTGAAGCTTTCTTT
TRBJ2-1,few,TRBD2,TRBV11-3,CASSLGLAGGSEQFF,TGTGCCAGCAGCTTGGGCCTAGCGGGAGGCAGTGAGCAGTTCTTC
TRBJ2-6,few,.,TRBV25-1,CASSPGAGANVLTF,TGTGCCAGCAGTCCAGGGGCTGGGGCCAACGTCCTGACTTTC
TRBJ2-7,once,.,TRBV27,CASSLNPHYEQYF,TGTGCCAGCAGTCTAAATCCCCACTACGAGCAGTACTTC
TRBJ1-1,.,.,TRBV7-2,CASSSDTRAFF,TGTGCCAGCAGCTCCGACACTCGAGCTTTCTTT
TRBJ1-5,.,TRBD1,TRBV6-5,CASSWDRGRGPQHF,TGTGCCAGCAGTTGGGACAGGGGGCGAGGACCCCAGCATTTT
TRBJ1-3,.,.,TRBV27,CASSFRSSGNTIYF,TGTGCCAGCAGTTTCAGGTCCTCTGGAAACACCATATATTTT
TRBJ1-2,.,.,TRBV10-3,CAISESDRSLHGYTF,TGTGCCATCAGTGAATCCGACAGGTCTCTTCATGGCTACACCTTC
TRBJ2-5,.,TRBD2,TRBV30,CAVYSGRYKETQYF,TGCGCCGTTTATAGCGGGAGGTATAAAGAGACCCAGTACTTC
TRBJ2-5,.,TRBD1,TRBV14,CASSQNRGRQETQYF,TGTGCCAGCAGCCAGAACAGGGGGCGTCAAGAGACCCAGTACTTC
TRBJ2-1,.,TRBD2,TRBV30,CAWSPAGGILFYNEQFF,TGTGCCTGGAGTCCCGCGGGAGGCATCCTATTCTACAATGAGCAGTTCTTC
TRBJ2-7,.,.,TRBV27,CASRGHHFYEQYF,TGTGCCAGCAGGGGACACCATTTTTACGAGCAGTACTTC
TRBJ2-1,.,.,TRBV19,CASSIRWEYPPYNEQFF,TGTGCCAGTAGTATTAGGTGGGAGTACCCTCCCTACAATGAGCAGTTCTTC
TRBJ2-7,.,TRBD2,TRBV4-1,CASSQRWEGYEQYF,TGCGCCAGCAGCCAGAGGTGGGAGGGCTACGAGCAGTACTTC
TRBJ1-2,once,TRBD1,TRBV5-6,CASSLSGTDYGYTF,TGTGCCAGCAGCTTGTCGGGGACAGACTATGGCTACACCTTC
TRBJ1-6,.,TRBD1,TRBV6-5,CASTDREISPLHF,TGTGCCAGCACGGACAGGGAGATTTCACCCCTCCACTTT
TRBJ2-7,.,TRBD2,TRBV28,CASSALSGSLDEQYF,TGTGCCAGCAGTGCCCTTAGCGGGAGCTTGGACGAGCAGTACTTC
TRBJ1-2,once,.,TRBV29-1,CSVEAPSQGAPFGYGYTF,TGCAGCGTTGAAGCCCCGTCGCAGGGTGCCCCCTTTGGGTATGGCTACACCTTC
TRBJ2-3,.,.,TRBV4-1,CASSQDGSRGRDTQYF,TGCGCCAGCAGCCAAGATGGGAGCAGGGGAAGGGATACGCAGTATTTT
TRBJ1-4,.,.,TRBV6-5,CASSWRGGSTNEKLFF,TGTGCCAGCAGTTGGAGGGGGGGATCAACTAATGAAAAACTGTTTTTT
TRBJ2-3,few,.,TRBV27,CASSPGADTQYF,TGTGCCAGCAGTCCAGGGGCAGATACGCAGTATTTT
TRBJ2-5,.,TRBD1,TRBV28,CASSLNWGRQGDTSQETQYF,TGTGCCAGCAGTTTAAACTGGGGACGACAGGGAGATACGTCCCAAGAGACCCAGTACTTC
TRBJ2-5,.,TRBD2,TRBV4-1,CASSQVGAGGEETQYF,TGCGCCAGCAGCCAAGTGGGGGCGGGAGGAGAAGAGACCCAGTACTTC